Listed below are T cell receptor beta chains from one sample, sequenced in a study of OX40 agonist ivuxolimab in advanced cancers. Clones were sequenced by immunoSEQ multiplex PCR, and TCRdb holds only the in-frame ones, with some missing. The data hold fewer than 60,000 clones, with roughly 92% observed a single time. This material consisted of CD4+ or CD8+ T cells sorted from blood, taken in a trial of the OX40 agonist ivuxolimab. These receptors all stem from an adult with an advanced solid tumor such as melanoma, head and neck, liver or kidney cancer. CDR3s leave out the opening cysteine and the closing phenylalanine or tryptophan.

TRBV27	ASSWSSGTGELF
TRBV7-3	ASSPGTGLGNEQF
TRBV7-3	ASSLVGRGTYEQY
TRBV7-9	ASSLAGGANVLT
TRBV6-5	ASSLTGLGNTIY
TRBV5-1	ASSLLGELGANVLT
TRBV28	ASRLLAGTDTQY
TRBV6-1	ASSEAGGTGGRDTQY
TRBV27	ASSPGPSSYEQY
TRBV7-2	ASRQLAGGYEQY
TRBV19	ASFPKPGTGGNNEQF
TRBV18	ASSPQSSEKLF
TRBV5-4	ASSLGSGRVDTQY
TRBV4-2	ASSLGGSSTNEKLF
TRBV21-1	ASSRQQF
TRBV7-2	ASSLGEYNEQF
TRBV9	ASSIGLAVTDTQY
TRBV28	ASSLWDLAGGASEQY
TRBV5-5	AERARGNQPQH
TRBV11-2	ASSLDMGGVYEQY
TRBV10-3	AIRADRFLSYEQY
TRBV29-1	SDRSGRSDTQY
TRBV7-9	ASSPGQGRSSGANVLT
TRBV12-5	ASARQGQPQH
TRBV5-6	ASSLGGGYGYT
TRBV18	ASSPPDRDVILNTEAF
TRBV6-4	ASSVWRGGEQF
TRBV28	ASRNTGVRSTGNTIY
TRBV6-5	ASSLTGQREQY
TRBV6-5	ASSYSQSSYNEQF
TRBV5-1	ASSSPDRGETQY
TRBV7-3	ASSFLGQGQETQY
TRBV4-1	ASSQVGFYGYT
TRBV5-1	ASSLVGDTEAF
TRBV5-1	ASSLGGAGTAGYT
TRBV7-5	VRSLEAGGQDYEQY
TRBV10-1	ASSPGASGKNEQY
TRBV7-6	ASSTRTLGYEQY
TRBV5-1	ASSLVTGLNTEAF
TRBV15	ATSRGWGAGEWSETQY
TRBV5-1	ASSFLSQTQETQY
TRBV5-4	ASSPGLADTQY
TRBV10-2	ASTPARPNYGYT
TRBV5-6	ASSRRSGLGGEQY
TRBV7-9	ASSRGQYYEQY
TRBV9	ASSVRGYTGELF
TRBV13	ASSLGATPRTEAF
TRBV5-1	ASSLDPAGAGEKLF
TRBV28	ASKGGLRDSPLH
TRBV19	ASSIGRHRSDTEAF
TRBV4-1	ASSHLGDRQAEAF